This TCR beta chain was sequenced in a study of blood T cell repertoires in COVID-19. Turning to the study itself: Both acute and convalescent COVID-19 samples were obtained from the United States, Italy and Spain. T cells, B-cell-depleted T cells, or PBMCs supplied cDNA or gDNA.

In the source study's methods: Estimation of nucleated cell counts was performed using reference gene primer amplification. Some clones are missing from TCRdb's copy, which holds only in-frame ones; the method was immunoSEQ multiplex PCR. V, J and clone size are taken as reported in that table, and D and trimming were inferred from the DNA itself. The sample consists of 150,000 to 200,000 clones, 70% to 85% of them appearing once. Germline values: CDR1 SGHRS, CDR2 YFSETQ. The CDR3 loop spans 14 amino acids. V lost 5 bases to trimming and J lost 3 bases, with 12 bases between them. The chain employs TRBV5-1 and TRBJ2-4; D remains ambiguous. Material for sequencing was peripheral blood. The TCR sequence derives from a woman aged 80 or older with acute or convalescent COVID-19. In DNA form, the CDR3 reads TGCGCCAGCAGGCAAGACATTGACAAAAACATTCAGTACTTC. Translated: CASRQDIDKNIQYF.